One T cell receptor (beta chain) is described in this entry. Its antigen is unknown. This entry comes from a study of T cells after yellow fever vaccination. The wider study: Low-cell-number fractions were prepared with SMART-Seq v4 Ultra Low Input.

Broader study findings: Reappearing after the booster were most of the clones from primary vaccination (about 96% CD4, 75% to 90% CD8). Highly abundant clonotypes carried over from the bulk population could end up in FACS-sorted repertoires as contaminants.

TCRdb itself ran the 5' RACE reads through MiXCR, one entry per CDR3 protein. The sample yields some 390,000 distinct CDR3 sequences, under 20% seen once. The specimen comprised PBMCs, sampled before the yellow fever booster vaccination. The clonotype was recovered from a man between 18 and 29 years old who received the YFV17D yellow fever vaccine.

The CDR3: CARTDRANYGYTF. In DNA, the CDR3 is TGTGCCAGGACTGACAGGGCTAACTATGGCTACACCTTC. The J gene is TRBJ1-2, the V gene TRBV18; 7 nucleotides align to TRBD1. CDR3 length: 13 amino acids. The V gene end was trimmed by 9 bases and the J gene end by 0 bases; junction bases not matched to a gene: 4. Germline lookup yields CDR1 KGHSH and CDR2 LQKENI.